These 31 T cell receptor beta chains were all obtained from the same sample, sequenced in a study of post-analysis software for immune sequencing data. Study observations and caveats: Five or six TRBV segments, TRBV5-6, TRBV5-1 and TRBV20-1 among them, were found more frequent in patients than controls.

cDNA libraries of TCR beta carried unique molecular identifiers. TCRdb analysed the PCR reads with MiXCR anew, one entry per CDR3 protein. The sample carries about 810,000 distinct CDR3 sequences, around 50% recorded once. Antigens of these TCRs are unknown. Sequencing used blood. The receptor source for this set is a girl between 5 and 17 years old with multiple sclerosis.

This clonotype was observed a few times. The J gene is TRBJ2-6, the V gene TRBV29-1, with D tentatively TRBD2 (5 bases). The germline gives CDR1 SQVTM, CDR2 ANQGSEA. With 7 bases removed from V and 0 bases from J, the gap between germline ends came to 13 bases. This CDR3 has 15 amino acids. For the CDR3, the DNA is TGCAGCGCCCGGACGGGGAACTCTGGGGCCAACGTCCTGACTTTC. Residues: CSARTGNSGANVLTF.

V usage is TRBV12-3 or TRBV12-4 and J usage is TRBJ2-3, with TRBD2 matching over 12 bases. The trim removed 3 bases at V and 0 bases at J, leaving 4 bases unmatched. The CDR3 is 17 amino acids. CDR3 in amino acids: CASSFSTSGRSTDTQYF. CDR3 coding DNA: TGTGCCAGCAGTTTTTCGACTAGCGGGAGAAGCACAGATACGCAGTATTTT.

V and J are TRBV29-1 and TRBJ2-3; either TRBD1 or TRBD2 may supply D (5 bases each). Germline loops: CDR1 SQVTM, CDR2 ANQGSEA. The CDR3 sequence is 17 residues long. V was shortened by 5 bases and J by 4 bases, with 25 bases between the two germline ends. The CDR3 is CSVPSRGDIMSADTQYF. The CDR3 nucleotides read TGCAGCGTTCCATCGCGAGGGGATATAATGTCAGCAGATACGCAGTATTTT.

The chain links TRBV5-1 to TRBJ2-3; no reliable D call. V lost 4 bases and J lost 2, with 8 bases in between. This CDR3 is 13 amino acids long. Per germline, CDR1 SGHRS and CDR2 YFSETQ. The CDR3 reads CASSKPTTDTQYF. The DNA for the CDR3 is TGCGCCAGCAGCAAACCTACCACAGATACGCAGTATTTT.

J is TRBJ2-4 and V is TRBV19, with 9 bases matching TRBD1. With V trimmed by 4 bases and J by 13 bases, 14 bases remained unmatched. The CDR3 is made up of 15 amino acids. Per the germline V gene, CDR1 is LNHDA and CDR2 is SQIVND (reference sequence). CDR3 sequence: CASSTPGQGAAEQYF. CDR3 nucleotides: TGTGCCAGTAGTACTCCGGGACAGGGTGCAGCAGAGCAGTACTTC.

On this clonotype: An end of the junction differs from the germline gene, which may be a read error. CDR3 DNA: TGTGCCATCGGTGAGTCCTGGCCTGGACAGGTGACATTCTATGGCTACACCTTC. Translation gives CAIGESWPGQVTFYGYTF. The chain links TRBV10-3 to TRBJ1-2; 7 bases map to TRBD1. CDR3 length: 18 amino acids. The germline V gene encodes CDR1 ENHRY and CDR2 SYGVKD.

CDR3 loop: CASSSDPGERAEHGYTF. The CDR3 DNA sequence: TGTGCCAGCAGTTCCGACCCGGGGGAGAGGGCAGAGCATGGCTACACCTTC. This chain joins TRBV12-3 or TRBV12-4 and TRBJ1-2; possibly TRBD1 for D (5 bases). CDR3 size: 17 residues. Deletions cut 4 bases from V and 6 bases from J, with 24 bases between.

The chain joins TRBV6-5 to TRBJ2-6, with unresolved D. Germline assignment: CDR1 MNHEY and CDR2 SVGAGI. Trimming shortened V by 5 bases and J by 0 bases, and 8 bases separated the two germline ends. The CDR3 consists of 15 residues. The CDR3 region is CASSLHRSGANVLTF. CDR3 DNA: TGTGCCAGCAGTCTACACCGCTCTGGGGCCAACGTCCTGACTTTC.

This clonotype was counted a single time. The J gene is TRBJ2-3, the V gene TRBV20-1; a possible D gene is TRBD2 (6 bases). Germline CDR1 is DFQATT and CDR2 is SNEGSKA (reference sequence). The CDR3 runs 16 residues. V dropped 5 bases and J dropped 4 bases, with 22 bases sitting between them. CDR3 sequence: CSASLGTGDFSDTQYF. The CDR3 DNA follows: TGCAGTGCTTCCCTCGGGACGGGGGATTTCTCAGATACGCAGTATTTT.

This clonotype was recorded a few times. The rearrangement joins TRBV10-2 to TRBJ2-4, with 9 nucleotides matching TRBD2. Unmatched junction bases numbered 9, after V lost 3 bases and J lost 0 bases. The CDR3 loop spans 18 amino acids. Germline V gene data show CDR1 as WSHSY and CDR2 as SAAADI. CDR3 amino acids: CASSEWASGTQAKNIQYF. DNA of the CDR3: TGCGCCAGCAGTGAATGGGCTAGCGGGACCCAAGCCAAAAACATTCAGTACTTC.

This clonotype was detected only a few times. The chain uses TRBV2 and TRBJ2-7; 14 bases match TRBD2. The CDR3 is 17 amino acids. The V segment lost 1 base and the J segment 3 bases; nucleotides outside the gene matches: 5. CDR1 is SNHLY and CDR2 is FYNNEI in the germline V gene. CDR3 region: CASSEGTGLAGVYEQYF. The CDR3 DNA reads as TGTGCCAGCAGTGAAGGGACGGGACTAGCGGGAGTCTACGAGCAGTACTTC.

This clonotype was seen many times. For the CDR3, the DNA is TGCAGTGCTCACCTTCTAGCGGGAGGGAGCGAGCAGTACTTC. As protein: CSAHLLAGGSEQYF. The chain has TRBV20-1 and TRBJ2-7; 12 bases are shared with TRBD2. With V trimmed by 5 bases and J by 6 bases, 8 bases remained unmatched. The CDR3 is 14 residues long. From germline, CDR1 is DFQATT and CDR2 SNEGSKA (reference sequence).

The chain carries TRBV5-1 and TRBJ2-7, with D unclear. CDR3 length: 13 residues. V shed 0 bases and J shed 6 bases, with 10 bases lying between them. Germline V lookup: CDR1 SGHRS, CDR2 YFSETQ. CDR3 DNA: TGCGCCAGCAGCTTGGATAGTACGGCCGAGCAGTACTTC. Amino acids: CASSLDSTAEQYF.

V and J are TRBV5-1 and TRBJ2-1; D is unclear. V was clipped by 2 bases and J by 0 bases, with 9 bases between them. Germline-derived CDR1 and CDR2 are SGHRS and YFSETQ. This CDR3 has 15 residues. The CDR3 is CASSFRPISYNEQFF. In DNA form, the CDR3 reads TGCGCCAGCAGCTTCAGACCGATCTCCTACAATGAGCAGTTCTTC.

This chain connects TRBV5-1 to TRBJ2-3; D gene unclear. Trimming left V 2 bases short and J 3 bases short, with 7 bases between. Looked up from germline, CDR1 is SGHRS and CDR2 is YFSETQ. The CDR3 runs to 13 residues. Written as DNA, the CDR3 is TGCGCCAGCAGCTTAAACCCTACAGATACGCAGTATTTT. Translating it yields CASSLNPTDTQYF.

This clonotype appeared a few times. The chain is built from TRBV29-1 and TRBJ2-5; tentatively, D is TRBD2 (5 bases). Germline V gives CDR1 SQVTM, CDR2 ANQGSEA. V was shortened by 8 bases and J by 5 bases, with 6 bases between the two germline ends. The CDR3 covers 9 residues. DNA for the CDR3: TGCAGCTCGGGGGAGACCCAGTACTTC. Residues: CSSGETQYF.

V usage is TRBV20-1 and J usage is TRBJ2-3, with D possibly TRBD2 on 6 matching bases. Germline-derived CDR1 and CDR2 are DFQATT and SNEGSKA (reference sequence). The CDR3 has 14 amino acids. V was trimmed by 4 bases and J by 2 bases, leaving 13 bases between them. CDR3 sequence (DNA): TGCAGTGCTAAGGGAGGACCCAACACAGATACGCAGTATTTT. Residues: CSAKGGPNTDTQYF.

This clonotype showed up just a few times. The chain joins TRBV20-1 to TRBJ1-5, with a weak D call TRBD1 (5 bases). V was cut by 3 bases and J by 5 bases, with 8 bases left in between. The CDR3 has 12 residues. Germline V CDR1 and CDR2: DFQATT, SNEGSKA (reference sequence). Here the CDR3 DNA reads TGCAGTGCTAGCCAGGGTTATCAGCCCCAGCATTTT. Its translation: CSASQGYQPQHF.

CDR3 bases: TGCGCCAGCAGCCAAGATTTAGGGACGACAGGAGGGGTCGGCAGCTACGAGCAGTTCTTC. It codes for CASSQDLGTTGGVGSYEQFF. The chain employs TRBV4-1 and TRBJ2-1; the D call may be TRBD1 or TRBD2 (6 bases each). Germline CDR1 reads MGHRA; CDR2 reads YSYEKL. This CDR3 spans 20 amino acids. V dropped 0 bases and J dropped 10 bases, with 31 bases sitting between them.

V is TRBV20-1 and J is TRBJ2-3; the match to TRBD2 covers 8 bases. The junction had 1 base not matched to a gene; V was cut back by 5 bases and J by 0 bases. Per germline, CDR1 DFQATT and CDR2 SNEGSKA (reference sequence). This CDR3 is built from 13 residues. The CDR3 region has the DNA TGCAGTGCTCCGGGGGGGAGCACAGATACGCAGTATTTT. Translated: CSAPGGSTDTQYF.

Concerning this clonotype itself: A read error may account for a junction end that differs from germline. The V and J genes are TRBV9 and TRBJ2-5, with 10 bases matching TRBD1. CDR3 length: 15 amino acids. Germline CDR1 SGDLS, CDR2 YYNGEE. CDR3 amino acids: CACSRIGTGEETQYF. The DNA for the CDR3 is TGTGCCTGCAGCAGAATCGGGACAGGGGAAGAGACCCAGTACTTC.

The chain employs TRBV29-1 and TRBJ2-7; D could derive from TRBD1 or TRBD2 (5 bases each). Per the germline V gene, CDR1 is SQVTM and CDR2 is ANQGSEA. The CDR3 runs 12 residues. Trimming shortened V by 6 bases and J by 1 base, and 10 bases separated the two germline ends. CDR3 DNA: TGCAGCGTCCGGGACGGTTCCTACGAGCAGTACTTC. It translates to CSVRDGSYEQYF.

This clonotype was counted a few times. This chain joins TRBV20-1 and TRBJ2-7; 9 bases are a match to TRBD1. This CDR3 has 14 amino acids. Per germline, CDR1 DFQATT and CDR2 SNEGSKA (reference sequence). Trimming took 1 base from V and 4 from J; bases not matched to a gene: 5. CDR3 in DNA: TGCAGTGCTAGAGGCCTACAGGGGGCTTACGAGCAGTACTTC. Translated, it gives CSARGLQGAYEQYF.

The gene calls are TRBV7-9 and TRBJ1-1, with D hard to call. CDR3 length: 14 amino acids. Germline V gene data show CDR1 as SEHNR and CDR2 as FQNEAQ (reference sequence). V was shortened by 6 bases and J by 1 base, with 12 bases between the two germline ends. CDR3 in amino acids: CASRVAGRNTEAFF. CDR3 nucleotide sequence: TGTGCCAGCAGAGTCGCCGGGCGGAACACTGAAGCTTTCTTT.

The chain employs TRBV3-1 and TRBJ2-5, with D possibly matching TRBD2 (6 bases). Germline assignment: CDR1 LGHDT and CDR2 YNNKEL (reference sequence). V was clipped by 0 bases and J by 2 bases, with 10 bases between them. The CDR3 has 15 residues. This chain's CDR3 is CASSQERLEQETQYF. DNA of the CDR3: TGTGCCAGCAGCCAAGAAAGACTAGAGCAAGAGACCCAGTACTTC.

The chain is built from TRBV20-1 and TRBJ1-2; D gene unclear. This CDR3 region has 12 residues. The V and J ends lost 5 bases and 4 bases respectively, with 11 bases between them. Germline V gene sequence: CDR1 DFQATT, CDR2 SNEGSKA (reference sequence). The CDR3 region has the DNA TGCAGTGCTCCCGCATGGGGCTATGGCTACACCTTC. It is translated as CSAPAWGYGYTF.

This chain joins TRBV20-1 and TRBJ2-7, with D unresolved. CDR1 and CDR2 from the germline V gene are DFQATT and SNEGSKA (reference sequence). The ends were cut back, 1 base at V and 7 bases at J, with 8 bases in the middle. The CDR3 sequence is 11 residues long. CDR3 nucleotide sequence: TGCAGTGCTAGAGTTTTGGGGGAGCAGTACTTC. Translating gives CSARVLGEQYF.

V gene TRBV5-1 combines with J gene TRBJ2-3, with TRBD2 matching 9 bases. Germline V CDR1 and CDR2: SGHRS, YFSETQ. The trim removed 0 bases at V and 0 bases at J, leaving 2 bases unmatched. The CDR3 totals 16 residues. CDR3 protein: CASSLVAGVSTDTQYF. The CDR3, as DNA: TGCGCCAGCAGCTTGGTAGCGGGGGTAAGCACAGATACGCAGTATTTT. Drawing the rest from reference TRBV5-1 and TRBJ2-3, the complete variable domain is KAGVTQTPRYLIKTRGQQVTLSCSPISGHRSVSWYQQTPGQGLQFLFEYFSETQRNKGNFPGRFSGRQFSNSRSEMNVSTLELGDSALYLCASSLVAGVSTDTQYFGPGTRLTVL.

This clonotype has only a few counts. The chain couples TRBV20-1 to TRBJ2-5; maybe TRBD1 (6 bases). CDR3 length equals 12 residues. CDR1 and CDR2 (germline): DFQATT, SNEGSKA (reference sequence). V was shortened by 3 bases and J by 11 bases, with 16 bases between the two germline ends. The CDR3 is CSARNRALEQYF. Here the CDR3 DNA reads TGCAGTGCTAGGAACAGGGCTTTGGAGCAGTACTTC.

This sequence joins TRBV5-1 and TRBJ2-1; 11 bases line up with TRBD2. Germline V lookup: CDR1 SGHRS, CDR2 YFSETQ. The CDR3 consists of 16 residues. Trimming cost V 0 bases and J 8 bases; bases outside gene matches: 7. The CDR3 reads CASSLEGTSGLDEQFF. The DNA for the CDR3 is TGCGCCAGCAGCTTGGAAGGGACTAGCGGACTAGATGAGCAGTTCTTC. The whole variable domain, filled in from reference TRBV5-1 and TRBJ2-1, reads KAGVTQTPRYLIKTRGQQVTLSCSPISGHRSVSWYQQTPGQGLQFLFEYFSETQRNKGNFPGRFSGRQFSNSRSEMNVSTLELGDSALYLCASSLEGTSGLDEQFFGPGTRLTVL.

This clonotype has more than one count but fewer than ten. The V call is TRBV15, the J call TRBJ2-5, with 8 bases identical to TRBD2. The CDR3 is 15 amino acids. The germline V gene has CDR1 LNHNV and CDR2 YYDKDF (reference sequence). Unmatched junction bases numbered 6, after V lost 3 bases and J lost 3 bases. The CDR3 here is CATSSQLAEEETQYF. The CDR3 bases are TGTGCCACCAGCAGTCAACTAGCGGAGGAAGAGACCCAGTACTTC.